This record looks at one TCR beta chain sequence and its context. Its specificity is not known. The data belong to a study of cytomegalovirus exposure and HLA in healthy donors. Study as a whole: The early release's HLA-typed donors yielded some 85 million unique TCRs.

Primers: 60 Vbeta forward and 13 Jbeta reverse. TCRdb keeps only in-frame clones here, not all; method: immunoSEQ multiplex PCR. The repertoire holds under 300,000 clones, with 80% to 95% as singletons. General study results and limits: As a later analysis showed, several of the most significant clusters appeared to be linked to common viral pathogens. One cluster of highly shared sequence variants probably arose as a sequencing artifact.

Although they were nominally healthy when sampled, donors likely had unrecorded immune exposures. Looked up from germline, CDR1 is LNHDA and CDR2 is SQIVND (reference sequence). The CDR3 loop spans 16 amino acids. Trimming cost V 7 bases and J 0 bases, with 18 bases left between them. This clonotype was obtained from a girl aged 2-10 years in good health and CMV-seronegative. The sample consisted of PBMCs. The chain couples TRBV19 to TRBJ1-2; D perhaps matches TRBD1 (5 bases). The DNA of the CDR3 is TGTGCCAGTATCGCATCGGCAGGGCGCTCTAACTATGGCTACACCTTC. This sequence encodes CASIASAGRSNYGYTF.